The next 10 T cell receptor beta chains were all read from a single sample in a study of T cells after yellow fever vaccination. TCRdb analysed the 5' RACE reads with MiXCR anew, one entry per CDR3 protein. The sample consists of hundreds of thousands of distinct CDR3 sequences, about a sixth of them appearing once. Sequences were derived from PBMCs, sampled 4 to 5 days after the first yellow fever vaccination. The receptor source for this set is a man between 18 and 35 years old who received the YFV17D yellow fever vaccine.

This clonotype has a handful of counts. This chain uses TRBV4-3 with TRBJ2-3; TRBD2 aligns across 13 bases. The germline gives CDR1 LGHNA, CDR2 YSLEER. Germline trimming cut 2 bases from V and 0 bases from J; bases unmatched to any gene: 8. The length of the CDR3 is 19 residues. CDR3 DNA sequence: TGCGCCAGCAGCCAACAGACTAGCGGGGGGACATTTAGCACAGATACGCAGTATTTT. Amino acids: CASSQQTSGGTFSTDTQYF.

The chain carries TRBV15 and TRBJ2-1, with a tentative D call TRBD2 (5 bases). Germline V gives CDR1 LNHNV, CDR2 YYDKDF (reference sequence). Trimming left V 1 base short and J 2 bases short, with 12 bases between. CDR3 length: 16 amino acids. The CDR3, as DNA: TGTGCCACCAGCAGAGTAGGGCAGCGGACCTACAATGAGCAGTTCTTC. Amino acid sequence: CATSRVGQRTYNEQFF.

This clonotype was counted ten times or more. The chain uses TRBV12-3 or TRBV12-4 and TRBJ2-3; weak D call: TRBD2 (7 bases). CDR3 size: 15 residues. Between the trimmed V and J ends, which lost 5 bases and 7 bases, there was a span of 19 bases. CDR3 coding DNA: TGTGCCAGCAGTCCAAGGGGGGGGACCCTTTATACGCAGTATTTT. As protein: CASSPRGGTLYTQYF.

The gene calls are TRBV29-1 and TRBJ2-5, with D perhaps TRBD1 or TRBD2 (5 bases each). Per germline, CDR1 SQVTM and CDR2 ANQGSEA. Trimming took off 6 bases at V and 5 bases at J, with 22 bases between the two ends. The CDR3 contains 15 residues. In DNA form, the CDR3 reads TGCAGCGTGGGGAAGGGGACCCTTCTGTGGGAGACCCAGTACTTC. Its protein is CSVGKGTLLWETQYF.

The chain combines TRBV19 with TRBJ2-2; D is undetermined. Trimming pared 7 bases from V and 2 bases from J, leaving 23 bases between. The CDR3 runs 18 residues. Germline V gene sequence: CDR1 LNHDA, CDR2 SQIVND (reference sequence). The CDR3 DNA reads as TGTGCCAGTACCTCTCCCCCCCTGGGGATGATAAACACCGGGGAGCTGTTTTTT. Its translation is CASTSPPLGMINTGELFF.

This clonotype was recorded a few times. The rearrangement joins TRBV7-2 to TRBJ1-1, with D perhaps TRBD1 (6 bases). The CDR3 consists of 12 residues. CDR1 and CDR2 from the germline V gene are SGHTA and FQGNSA. V lost 2 bases, J lost 8 bases, and 9 bases lay in between. CDR3 coding DNA: TGTGCCAGCAGCTTATATGGACAGGAAGCTTTCTTT. Translation: CASSLYGQEAFF.

This clonotype was seen a handful of times. The rearrangement links TRBV6-1 to TRBJ1-1, with D perhaps matching TRBD1 (5 bases). From germline, CDR1 is MNHNS and CDR2 SASEGT. Trimming removed 1 base from V and 5 bases from J, with 14 bases in between. The CDR3 is made up of 15 amino acids. The DNA of the CDR3 is TGTGCCAGCAGTGAAGAGCGGTGGGGCCGAACTGAAGCTTTCTTT. As protein: CASSEERWGRTEAFF.

This clonotype was picked up a small number of times. The chain recombines TRBV12-3 or TRBV12-4 with TRBJ1-2, with 7 bases lining up with TRBD1. Trimming removed 4 bases from V and 6 bases from J; junction bases left unmatched: 5. The CDR3 consists of 13 residues. CDR3 DNA sequence: TGTGCCAGCAGTTATGCCGGGACAGATGGCTACACCTTC. This encodes CASSYAGTDGYTF.

The table lists this clonotype with a few counts. The chain joins TRBV7-6 to TRBJ2-2; D ambiguous. Germline V gene sequence: CDR1 SGHVS, CDR2 FNYEAQ. Deletions cut 0 bases from V and 5 bases from J, with 13 bases between. The CDR3 contains 16 residues. The CDR3 here is CASSLAFPQSTGELFF. The CDR3 region has the DNA TGTGCCAGCAGCTTAGCTTTCCCCCAGTCGACCGGGGAGCTGTTTTTT.

The chain combines TRBV5-6 with TRBJ1-1; no definite D call. CDR1 and CDR2 (germline): SGHDT, YYEEEE. CDR3 length: 14 residues. V was shortened by 5 bases and J by 7 bases, with 18 bases between the two germline ends. This chain's CDR3 is CASSSGLDTSEAFF. In nucleotides, the CDR3 is TGTGCCAGCAGTTCCGGGCTGGATACGAGTGAAGCTTTCTTT.